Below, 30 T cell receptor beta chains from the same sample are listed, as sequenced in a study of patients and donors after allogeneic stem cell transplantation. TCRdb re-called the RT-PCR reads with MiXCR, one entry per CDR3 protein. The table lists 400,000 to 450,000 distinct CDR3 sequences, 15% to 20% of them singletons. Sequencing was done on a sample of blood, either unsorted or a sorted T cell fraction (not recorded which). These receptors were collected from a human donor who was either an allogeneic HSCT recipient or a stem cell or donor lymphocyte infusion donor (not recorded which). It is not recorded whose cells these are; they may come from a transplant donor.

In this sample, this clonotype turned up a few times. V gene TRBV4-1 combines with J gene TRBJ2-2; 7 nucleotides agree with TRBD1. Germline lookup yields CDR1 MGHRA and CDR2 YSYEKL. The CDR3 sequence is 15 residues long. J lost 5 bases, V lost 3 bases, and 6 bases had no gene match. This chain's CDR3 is CASSHRQGGTGELFF. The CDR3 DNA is TGCGCCAGCAGCCACCGACAGGGCGGGACCGGGGAGCTGTTTTTT.

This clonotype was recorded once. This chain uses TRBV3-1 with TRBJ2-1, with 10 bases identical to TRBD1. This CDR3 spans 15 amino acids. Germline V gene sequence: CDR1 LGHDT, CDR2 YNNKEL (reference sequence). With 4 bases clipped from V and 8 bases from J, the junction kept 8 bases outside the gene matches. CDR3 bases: TGTGCCAGCAGCCCGCCGGGACAGGGGTTTTATGAGCAGTTCTTC. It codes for CASSPPGQGFYEQFF.

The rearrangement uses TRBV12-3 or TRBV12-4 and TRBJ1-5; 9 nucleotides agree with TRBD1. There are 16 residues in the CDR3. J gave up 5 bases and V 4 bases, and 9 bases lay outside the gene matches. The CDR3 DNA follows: TGTGCCAGCAGTTCGCGTTCGACAGGGGGACATCAGCCCCAGCATTTT. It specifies CASSSRSTGGHQPQHF.

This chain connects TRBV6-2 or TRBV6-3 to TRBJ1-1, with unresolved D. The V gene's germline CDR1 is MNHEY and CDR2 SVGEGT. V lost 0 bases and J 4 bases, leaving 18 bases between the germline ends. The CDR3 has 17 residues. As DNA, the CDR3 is TGTGCCAGCAGTTACTCGTTGGTGGGCAACAAGGGCACTGAAGCTTTCTTT. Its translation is CASSYSLVGNKGTEAFF.

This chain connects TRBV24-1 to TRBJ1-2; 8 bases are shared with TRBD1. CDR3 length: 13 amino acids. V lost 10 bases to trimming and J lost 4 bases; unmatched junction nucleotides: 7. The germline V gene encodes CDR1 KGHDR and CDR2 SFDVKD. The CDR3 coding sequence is TGTGCCACTCAGGACAGGGAAGGCTATGGCTACACCTTC. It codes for CATQDREGYGYTF.

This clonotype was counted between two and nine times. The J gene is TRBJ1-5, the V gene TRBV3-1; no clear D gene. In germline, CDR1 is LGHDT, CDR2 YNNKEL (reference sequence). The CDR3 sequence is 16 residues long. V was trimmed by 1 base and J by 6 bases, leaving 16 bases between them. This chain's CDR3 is CASSQGFLGDGQPQHF. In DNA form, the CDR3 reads TGTGCCAGCAGCCAAGGGTTTCTTGGGGATGGTCAGCCCCAGCATTTT.

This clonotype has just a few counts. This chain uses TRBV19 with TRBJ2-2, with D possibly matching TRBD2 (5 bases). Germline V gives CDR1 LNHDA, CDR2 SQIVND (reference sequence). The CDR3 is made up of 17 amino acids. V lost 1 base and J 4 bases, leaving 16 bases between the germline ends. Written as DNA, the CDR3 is TGTGCCAGTAGTATAGGATCTCGGGGAACGGGCACCGGGGAGCTGTTTTTT. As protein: CASSIGSRGTGTGELFF. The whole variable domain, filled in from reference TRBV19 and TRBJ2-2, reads DGGITQSPKYLFRKEGQNVTLSCEQNLNHDAMYWYRQDPGQGLRLIYYSQIVNDFQKGDIAEGYSVSREKKESFPLTVTSAQKNPTAFYLCASSIGSRGTGTGELFFGEGSRLTVL.

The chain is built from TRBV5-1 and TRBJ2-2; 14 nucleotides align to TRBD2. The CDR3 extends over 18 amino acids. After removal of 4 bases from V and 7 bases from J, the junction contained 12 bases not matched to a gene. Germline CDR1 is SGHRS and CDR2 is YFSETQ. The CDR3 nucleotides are TGCGCCAGCAGCCAACTGACTAGCGGGAGGGCCATAGACGGGGAGCTGTTTTTT. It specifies CASSQLTSGRAIDGELFF. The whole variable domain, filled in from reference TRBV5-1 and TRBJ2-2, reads KAGVTQTPRYLIKTRGQQVTLSCSPISGHRSVSWYQQTPGQGLQFLFEYFSETQRNKGNFPGRFSGRQFSNSRSEMNVSTLELGDSALYLCASSQLTSGRAIDGELFFGEGSRLTVL.

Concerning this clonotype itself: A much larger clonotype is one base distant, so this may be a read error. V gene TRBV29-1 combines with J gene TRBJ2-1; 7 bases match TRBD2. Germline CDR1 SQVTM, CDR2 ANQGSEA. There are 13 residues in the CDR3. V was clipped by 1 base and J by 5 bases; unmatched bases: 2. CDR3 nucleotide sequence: TGCAGCGTTGAAGGACTAGCAGACAATGAGCAGTTCTTC. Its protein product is CSVEGLADNEQFF.

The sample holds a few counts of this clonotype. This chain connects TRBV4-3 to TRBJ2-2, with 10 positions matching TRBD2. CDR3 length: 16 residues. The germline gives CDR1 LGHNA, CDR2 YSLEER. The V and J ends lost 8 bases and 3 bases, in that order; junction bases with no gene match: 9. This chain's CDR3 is CASALRTSGYTGELFF. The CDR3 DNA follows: TGCGCCAGCGCCTTAAGGACTAGCGGTTACACCGGGGAGCTGTTTTTT.

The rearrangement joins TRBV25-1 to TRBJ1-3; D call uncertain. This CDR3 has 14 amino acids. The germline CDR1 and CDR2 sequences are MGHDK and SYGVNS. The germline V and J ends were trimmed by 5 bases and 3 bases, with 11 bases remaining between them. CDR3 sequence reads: CASSLSHVGNTIYF. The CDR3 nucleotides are TGTGCCAGCAGTCTCTCCCATGTTGGAAACACCATATATTTT.

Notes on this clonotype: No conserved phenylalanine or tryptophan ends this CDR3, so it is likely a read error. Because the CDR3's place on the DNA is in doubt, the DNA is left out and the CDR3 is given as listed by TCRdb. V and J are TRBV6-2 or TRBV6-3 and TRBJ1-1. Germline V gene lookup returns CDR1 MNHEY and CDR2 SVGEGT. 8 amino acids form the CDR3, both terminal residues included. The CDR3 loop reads CASRSPGP.

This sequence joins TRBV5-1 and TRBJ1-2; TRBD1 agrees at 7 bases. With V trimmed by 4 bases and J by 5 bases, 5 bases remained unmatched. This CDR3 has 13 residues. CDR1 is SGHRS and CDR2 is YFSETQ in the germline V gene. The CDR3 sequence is CASSPEQGYGYTF. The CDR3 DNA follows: TGCGCCAGCAGCCCAGAACAGGGGTATGGCTACACCTTC. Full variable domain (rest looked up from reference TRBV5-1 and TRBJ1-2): KAGVTQTPRYLIKTRGQQVTLSCSPISGHRSVSWYQQTPGQGLQFLFEYFSETQRNKGNFPGRFSGRQFSNSRSEMNVSTLELGDSALYLCASSPEQGYGYTFGSGTRLTVV.

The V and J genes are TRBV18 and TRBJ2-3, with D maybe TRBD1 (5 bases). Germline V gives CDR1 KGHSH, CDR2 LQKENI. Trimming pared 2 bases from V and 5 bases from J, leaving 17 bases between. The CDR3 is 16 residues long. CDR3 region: CASSPWADPTGDTQYF. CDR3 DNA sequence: TGTGCCAGCTCACCATGGGCGGACCCAACAGGAGATACGCAGTATTTT.

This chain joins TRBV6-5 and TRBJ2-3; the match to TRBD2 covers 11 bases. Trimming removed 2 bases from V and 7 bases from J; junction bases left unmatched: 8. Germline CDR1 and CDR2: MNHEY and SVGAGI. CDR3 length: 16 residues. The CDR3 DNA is TGTGCCAGCAGTTACGAGGTAGCGGGGGGGCCAAATACGCAGTATTTT. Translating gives CASSYEVAGGPNTQYF.

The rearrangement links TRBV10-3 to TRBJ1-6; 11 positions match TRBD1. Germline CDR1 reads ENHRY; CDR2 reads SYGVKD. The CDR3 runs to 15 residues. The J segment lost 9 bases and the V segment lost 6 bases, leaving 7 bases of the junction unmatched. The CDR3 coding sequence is TGTGCCATCAGCACCGGACAGGGGGCTAGTTCACCCCTCCACTTT. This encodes CAISTGQGASSPLHF.

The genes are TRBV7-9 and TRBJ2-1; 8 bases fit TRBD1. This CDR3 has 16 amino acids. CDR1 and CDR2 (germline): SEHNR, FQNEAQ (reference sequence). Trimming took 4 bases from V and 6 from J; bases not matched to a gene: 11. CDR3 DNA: TGTGCCAGCAGCTCGCGACAGGGGAATAAGGGCAATGAGCAGTTCTTC. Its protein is CASSSRQGNKGNEQFF.

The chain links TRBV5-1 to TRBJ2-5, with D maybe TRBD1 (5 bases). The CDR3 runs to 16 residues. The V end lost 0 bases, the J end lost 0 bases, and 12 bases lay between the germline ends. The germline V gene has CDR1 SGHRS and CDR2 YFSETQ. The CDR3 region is CASSLAPGRYQETQYF. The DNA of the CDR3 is TGCGCCAGCAGCTTGGCCCCAGGGCGCTACCAAGAGACCCAGTACTTC.

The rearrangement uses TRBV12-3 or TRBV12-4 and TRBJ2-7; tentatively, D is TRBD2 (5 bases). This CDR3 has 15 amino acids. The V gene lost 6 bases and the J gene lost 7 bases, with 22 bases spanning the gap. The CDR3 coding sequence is TGTGCCAGCAGCGATGATCAGCTTACTAGGAGGGAGCAGTACTTC. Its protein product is CASSDDQLTRREQYF.

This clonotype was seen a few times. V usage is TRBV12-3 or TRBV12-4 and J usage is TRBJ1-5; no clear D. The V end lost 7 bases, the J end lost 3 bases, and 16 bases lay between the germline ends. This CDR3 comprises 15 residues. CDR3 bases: TGTGCCAGCACAGGTAAAGGGAAATTCAATCAGCCCCAGCATTTT. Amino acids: CASTGKGKFNQPQHF.

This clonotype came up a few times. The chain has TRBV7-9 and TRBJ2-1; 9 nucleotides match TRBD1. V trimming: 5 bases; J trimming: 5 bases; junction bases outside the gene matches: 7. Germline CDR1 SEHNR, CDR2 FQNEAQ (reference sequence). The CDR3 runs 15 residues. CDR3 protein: CASSPRTGENNEQFF. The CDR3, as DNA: TGTGCCAGCAGCCCGCGGACAGGGGAGAACAATGAGCAGTTCTTC. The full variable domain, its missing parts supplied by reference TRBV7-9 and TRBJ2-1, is DTGVSQNPRHKITKRGQNVTFRCDPISEHNRLYWYRQTLGQGPEFLTYFQNEAQLEKSRLLSDRFSAERPKGSFSTLEIQRTEQGDSAMYLCASSPRTGENNEQFFGPGTRLTVL.

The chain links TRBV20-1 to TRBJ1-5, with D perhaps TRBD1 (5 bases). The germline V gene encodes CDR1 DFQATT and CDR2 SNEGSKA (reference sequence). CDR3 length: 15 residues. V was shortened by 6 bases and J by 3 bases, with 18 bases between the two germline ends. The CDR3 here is CSATSVGGTNQPQHF. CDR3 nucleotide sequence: TGCAGTGCCACCTCTGTCGGGGGGACCAATCAGCCCCAGCATTTT.

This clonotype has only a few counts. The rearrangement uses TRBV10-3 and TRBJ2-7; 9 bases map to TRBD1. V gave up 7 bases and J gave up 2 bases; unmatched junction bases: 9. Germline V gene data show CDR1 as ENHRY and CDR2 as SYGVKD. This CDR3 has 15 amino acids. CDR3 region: CAIKRQGQGPYEQYF. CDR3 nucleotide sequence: TGTGCCATCAAGAGGCAAGGACAGGGGCCCTACGAGCAGTACTTC.

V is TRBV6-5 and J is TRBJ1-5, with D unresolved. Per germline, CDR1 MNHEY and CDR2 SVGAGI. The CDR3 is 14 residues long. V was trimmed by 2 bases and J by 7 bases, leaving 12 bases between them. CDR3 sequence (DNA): TGTGCCAGCAGTTACGACGCCAAGAAGCAGCCCCAGCATTTT. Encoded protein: CASSYDAKKQPQHF.

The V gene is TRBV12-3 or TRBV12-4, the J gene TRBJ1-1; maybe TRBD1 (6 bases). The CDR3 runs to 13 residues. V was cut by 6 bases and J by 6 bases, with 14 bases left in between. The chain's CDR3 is CASSIQGVPEAFF. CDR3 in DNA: TGTGCCAGCAGCATACAGGGAGTTCCTGAAGCTTTCTTT.

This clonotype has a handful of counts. Here the CDR3 reads CASSQQGRNEQFF. DNA of the CDR3: TGTGCCAGCAGCCAGCAGGGGAGGAATGAGCAGTTCTTC. The rearrangement uses TRBV4-2 and TRBJ2-1, with D perhaps assigned TRBD1 or TRBD2 (6 bases each). V gave up 3 bases and J gave up 7 bases, with 10 bases separating them. CDR1 and CDR2 (germline): LGHNA, YNFKEQ. This CDR3 has 13 residues.

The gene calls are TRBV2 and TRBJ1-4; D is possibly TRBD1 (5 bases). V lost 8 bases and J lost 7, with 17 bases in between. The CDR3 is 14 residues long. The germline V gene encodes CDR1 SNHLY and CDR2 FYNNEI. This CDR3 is CASGTVSLSEKLFF. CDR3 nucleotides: TGTGCCAGCGGGACGGTTTCACTTAGTGAAAAACTGTTTTTT. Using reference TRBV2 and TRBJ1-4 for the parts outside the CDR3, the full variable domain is EPEVTQTPSHQVTQMGQEVILRCVPISNHLYFYWYRQILGQKVEFLVSFYNNEISEKSEIFDDQFSVERPDGSNFTLKIRSTKLEDSAMYFCASGTVSLSEKLFFGSGTQLSVL.

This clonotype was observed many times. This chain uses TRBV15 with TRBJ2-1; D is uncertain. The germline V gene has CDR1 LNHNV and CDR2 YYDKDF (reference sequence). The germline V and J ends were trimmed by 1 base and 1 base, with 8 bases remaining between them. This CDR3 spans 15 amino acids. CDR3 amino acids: CATSRVKNSYNEQFF. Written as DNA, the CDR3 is TGTGCCACCAGCAGAGTTAAGAATTCCTACAATGAGCAGTTCTTC.

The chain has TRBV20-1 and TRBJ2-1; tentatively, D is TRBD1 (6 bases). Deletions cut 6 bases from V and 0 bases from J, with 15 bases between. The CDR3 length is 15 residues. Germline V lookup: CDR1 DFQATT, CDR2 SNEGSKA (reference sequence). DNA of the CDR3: TGCAGTGCAGCCTCCGACAGGTTCTCCTACAATGAGCAGTTCTTC. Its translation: CSAASDRFSYNEQFF.

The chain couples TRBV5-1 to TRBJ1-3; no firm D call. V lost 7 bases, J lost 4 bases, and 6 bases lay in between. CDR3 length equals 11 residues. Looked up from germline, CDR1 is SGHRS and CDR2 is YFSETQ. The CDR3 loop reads CASFSGNTIYF. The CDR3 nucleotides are TGCGCCAGCTTCTCAGGAAACACCATATATTTT. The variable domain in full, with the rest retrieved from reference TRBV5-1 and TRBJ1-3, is KAGVTQTPRYLIKTRGQQVTLSCSPISGHRSVSWYQQTPGQGLQFLFEYFSETQRNKGNFPGRFSGRQFSNSRSEMNVSTLELGDSALYLCASFSGNTIYFGEGSWLTVV.